One sample yielded the 19 T cell receptor beta chains listed below, sequenced in a study of blood T cell repertoires in COVID-19 (dated by TCRdb to about 2020). Libraries were prepared through the immunoSEQ multiplex PCR assay. The immuneACCESS repertoire file appears here via TCRdb, limited to in-frame rearrangements. These files lack a portion of the clones; in checked studies, under half of the deficit traces to unresolved V genes, and the cause of the others is not known. This sample holds 80,000 or so clones; around 74% were observed only once. Around 9.4% of the sample comes from the top ten. Sample: peripheral blood. All receptors derive from a human donor in a cohort sampled during active COVID-19.

This clone showed up just a few times. The chain employs TRBV11-2 and TRBJ1-4, with TRBD1 identical over 9 bases. CDR1 is SGHAT and CDR2 is FQNNGV in the germline V gene. This CDR3 has 14 residues. V trimming: 4 bases; J trimming: 5 bases; junction bases outside the gene matches: 2. CDR3 region: CASSSGQGNEKLFF. CDR3 nucleotide sequence: TGTGCCAGCAGCTCGGGACAGGGAAATGAAAAACTGTTTTTT.

This clone has just a few counts. The chain is built from TRBV6-1 and TRBJ1-5; D gene ambiguous. Trimming took off 0 bases at V and 0 bases at J, with 3 bases between the two ends. The CDR3 spans 14 residues. Germline loops: CDR1 MNHNS, CDR2 SASEGT. CDR3 nucleotide sequence: TGTGCCAGCAGTGAAGCGTATAGCAATCAGCCCCAGCATTTT. This codes for CASSEAYSNQPQHF.

The V gene is TRBV28, the J gene TRBJ1-1; a weak D match, TRBD1 (5 bases). The CDR3 sequence is 15 residues long. Germline loops: CDR1 MDHEN, CDR2 SYDVKM. V lost 6 bases, J lost 3 bases, and 17 bases lay in between. CDR3 DNA: TGTGCCAGCAGCTTTACCTGGGGGGGGGACACTGAAGCTTTCTTT. Its protein is CASSFTWGGDTEAFF. The whole variable domain, remainder taken from reference TRBV28 and TRBJ1-1, is DVKVTQSSRYLVKRTGEKVFLECVQDMDHENMFWYRQDPGLGLRLIYFSYDVKMKEKGDIPEGYSVSREKKERFSLILESASTNQTSMYLCASSFTWGGDTEAFFGQGTRLTVV.

This clone was counted a few times. The rearrangement uses TRBV5-6 and TRBJ1-2; 7 bases map to TRBD1. Germline V lookup: CDR1 SGHDT, CDR2 YYEEEE. The length of the CDR3 is 14 residues. Trimming removed 0 bases from V and 3 bases from J; junction bases left unmatched: 2. Here the CDR3 DNA reads TGTGCCAGCAGCTTGGTAGGGGGCGACTATGGCTACACCTTC. It translates to CASSLVGGDYGYTF.

This CDR3 is CASRLTGDSNQPQHF. Written as DNA, the CDR3 is TGCGCCAGCAGACTGACAGGGGATAGCAATCAGCCCCAGCATTTT. The J gene is TRBJ1-5, the V gene TRBV5-1, with 8 bases aligning to TRBD1. The junction had 4 bases not matched to a gene; V was cut back by 5 bases and J by 0 bases. The CDR3 has 15 residues. Germline CDR1 SGHRS, CDR2 YFSETQ.

This clone was counted once. J is TRBJ2-4 and V is TRBV5-6, with TRBD2 as a possible D gene (5 bases). Looked up from germline, CDR1 is SGHDT and CDR2 is YYEEEE. This CDR3 spans 16 amino acids. Trimming shortened V by 0 bases and J by 0 bases, and 10 bases separated the two germline ends. CDR3 sequence: CASSLDSGLAKNIQYF. As DNA, the CDR3 is TGTGCCAGCAGCTTGGATTCTGGACTAGCCAAAAACATTCAGTACTTC.

The V gene is TRBV2, the J gene TRBJ1-2; D is possibly TRBD1 (5 bases). Trimming pared 7 bases from V and 11 bases from J, leaving 11 bases between. Germline V gene sequence: CDR1 SNHLY, CDR2 FYNNEI. CDR3 size: 10 residues. The CDR3 region has the DNA TGTGCCAGCACTCGGGGGAATTACACCTTC. Its protein is CASTRGNYTF. Drawing the rest from reference TRBV2 and TRBJ1-2, the complete variable domain is EPEVTQTPSHQVTQMGQEVILRCVPISNHLYFYWYRQILGQKVEFLVSFYNNEISEKSEIFDDQFSVERPDGSNFTLKIRSTKLEDSAMYFCASTRGNYTFGSGTRLTVV.

This clone was detected only once. This rearrangement joins TRBV5-6 to TRBJ1-1; D gene ambiguous. In germline, CDR1 is SGHDT, CDR2 YYEEEE. V dropped 4 bases and J dropped 5 bases, with 18 bases sitting between them. CDR3 length: 15 amino acids. The CDR3 DNA sequence: TGTGCCAGCAGCCCCGACCCCCGGGGTGGGACTGAAGCTTTCTTT. Translating gives CASSPDPRGGTEAFF.

The rearrangement links TRBV19 to TRBJ1-5; 7 bases are a match to TRBD1. Germline CDR1 LNHDA, CDR2 SQIVND (reference sequence). The CDR3 covers 15 residues. Trimming cost V 7 bases and J 6 bases; bases outside gene matches: 12. CDR3 DNA: TGTGCCAGTACCTTAGGGGGCAGGGACGGTCAGCCCCAGCATTTT. Translation: CASTLGGRDGQPQHF.

The V and J genes are TRBV19 and TRBJ2-1; TRBD1 matches 11 bases. The CDR3 is 15 residues long. Germline V gives CDR1 LNHDA, CDR2 SQIVND (reference sequence). The junction had 9 bases not matched to a gene; V was cut back by 6 bases and J by 8 bases. CDR3 region: CASRRTGGARDEQFF. Here the CDR3 DNA reads TGTGCCAGTAGGCGGACAGGGGGCGCAAGGGATGAGCAGTTCTTC.

CDR3 nucleotides: TGTGCCAGCAGCAAAGTGCGGGCCGGGACTAGCGATTACGAGCAGTACTTC. Its protein product is CASSKVRAGTSDYEQYF. V gene TRBV21-1 combines with J gene TRBJ2-7; the tabulated D call, TRBD2, remains unverified against the DNA. TRBV21-1 is tagged as a pseudogene. The CDR3 consists of 17 residues.

This chain connects TRBV5-1 to TRBJ2-7; 8 nucleotides agree with TRBD1. This CDR3 is 15 amino acids long. With V trimmed by 0 bases and J by 5 bases, 7 bases remained unmatched. Looked up from germline, CDR1 is SGHRS and CDR2 is YFSETQ. CDR3 coding DNA: TGCGCCAGCAGCTTGGTAGTCAGGGGGCTGGACGAGCAGTACTTC. It is translated as CASSLVVRGLDEQYF.

This clone was found once. J is TRBJ1-4 and V is TRBV21-1; the DNA was not used to check the table's D call, TRBD1. TRBV21-1 is recorded as a pseudogene. The CDR3 extends over 18 amino acids. CDR3 region: CASSERWSDIMTNEKLFF. CDR3 nucleotides: TGTGCCAGCAGCGAAAGGTGGTCAGACATAATGACAAATGAAAAACTGTTTTTT.

The rearrangement uses TRBV5-1 and TRBJ1-2; the D gene is possibly TRBD1 (5 bases). The CDR3 totals 15 residues. V was cut by 0 bases and J by 4 bases, with 13 bases left in between. Germline CDR1 reads SGHRS; CDR2 reads YFSETQ. The CDR3 here is CASSLAGSGRYGYTF. CDR3 DNA: TGCGCCAGCAGCTTGGCAGGGTCAGGGCGCTATGGCTACACCTTC.

This sequence joins TRBV5-8 and TRBJ2-2; D is perhaps TRBD1 (7 bases). Germline V CDR1 and CDR2: SGHTS, YDEGEE. V shed 0 bases and J shed 4 bases, with 16 bases lying between them. This CDR3 is 17 amino acids long. The chain's CDR3 is CASSLAVQGGFTGELFF. The CDR3 DNA sequence: TGTGCCAGCAGCTTGGCGGTCCAGGGGGGATTCACCGGGGAGCTGTTTTTT.

This chain links TRBV4-3 with TRBJ2-7, with 7 bases lining up with TRBD1. The CDR3 has 15 residues. Trimming removed 0 bases from V and 3 bases from J; junction bases left unmatched: 5. Germline assignment: CDR1 LGHNA and CDR2 YSLEER. CDR3 nucleotide sequence: TGCGCCAGCAGCCAAGACCGGGACAGTTACTACGAGCAGTACTTC. As protein: CASSQDRDSYYEQYF.

V usage is TRBV27 and J usage is TRBJ2-6; D gene unclear. V was clipped by 1 base and J by 0 bases, with 4 bases between them. The germline V gene encodes CDR1 MNHEY and CDR2 SMNVEV (reference sequence). The CDR3 is 15 amino acids. The DNA of the CDR3 is TGTGCCAGCAGTTTATGGAGCTCTGGGGCCAACGTCCTGACTTTC. This codes for CASSLWSSGANVLTF.

The chain links TRBV6-5 to TRBJ2-7, with 9 bases matching TRBD1. The ends lost 6 bases at V and 0 bases at J; junction bases unmatched: 3. The germline CDR1 and CDR2 sequences are MNHEY and SVGAGI. The length of the CDR3 is 14 residues. The CDR3 coding sequence is TGTGCCAGCAGGGGGACAGGGAGCTCCTACGAGCAGTACTTC. Translating gives CASRGTGSSYEQYF.

This clone was seen a few times. The chain employs TRBV11-3 and TRBJ2-2; a possible D gene is TRBD1 (6 bases). This CDR3 is 14 amino acids long. In germline, CDR1 is SGHNT, CDR2 YENEEA. V lost 6 bases and J 1 base, leaving 9 bases between the germline ends. CDR3 amino acids: CASSSDRNTGELFF. DNA for the CDR3: TGTGCCAGCAGTTCGGACAGGAACACCGGGGAGCTGTTTTTT.